Given below is one TCR beta chain in context. Its antigen is currently unknown. The data belong to a study of post-analysis software for immune sequencing data. Broader study findings: There were roughly five TRBV segments more frequent in patients than controls, and TRBV5-6, TRBV5-1 and TRBV20-1 were among them.

The CDR3 is 14 amino acids. V was trimmed by 0 bases and J by 7 bases, leaving 16 bases between them. Germline CDR1 is GTSNPN and CDR2 is SVGIG (reference sequence). Tagging with unique molecular identifiers was a feature of the TCR beta cDNA libraries. TCRdb used MiXCR to reprocess the PCR reads, holding one entry per CDR3 protein. The profile shows about 430,000 distinct CDR3 sequences, roughly 38% of them singletons. The receptor's source is a girl aged 2 to 10 with multiple sclerosis. Sequencing was performed on blood. The chain employs TRBV30 and TRBJ2-7, with D perhaps matching TRBD1 or TRBD2 (6 bases each). The CDR3 region is CAWSVVGGRGEQYF. The CDR3 DNA follows: TGTGCCTGGAGTGTAGTCGGGGGCCGAGGAGAGCAGTACTTC.